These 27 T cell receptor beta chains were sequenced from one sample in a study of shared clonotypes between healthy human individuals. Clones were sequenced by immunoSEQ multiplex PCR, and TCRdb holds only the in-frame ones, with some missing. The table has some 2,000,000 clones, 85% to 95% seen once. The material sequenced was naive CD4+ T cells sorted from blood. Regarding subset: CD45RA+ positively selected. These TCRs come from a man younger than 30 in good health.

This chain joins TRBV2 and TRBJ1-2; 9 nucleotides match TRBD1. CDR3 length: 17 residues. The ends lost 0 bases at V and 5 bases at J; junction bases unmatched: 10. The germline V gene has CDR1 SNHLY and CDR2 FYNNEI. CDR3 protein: CASSEARDRVMSYGYTF. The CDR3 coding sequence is TGTGCCAGCAGTGAAGCCCGGGACAGGGTCATGTCTTATGGCTACACCTTC.

The CDR3 spells CASSAIDSTYEQYF. CDR3 nucleotide sequence: TGTGCCAGCAGCGCTATCGACAGCACCTACGAGCAGTACTTC. J is TRBJ2-7 and V is TRBV5-4, with a tentative D call TRBD1 (5 bases). This CDR3 region has 14 residues. V was clipped by 4 bases and J by 2 bases, with 13 bases between them. CDR1 is SGHNT and CDR2 is YYREEE in the germline V gene (reference sequence). The variable domain in full, with the rest retrieved from reference TRBV5-4 and TRBJ2-7, is ETGVTQSPTHLIKTRGQQVTLRCSSQSGHNTVSWYQQALGQGPQFIFQYYREEENGRGNFPPRFSGLQFPNYSSELNVNALELDDSALYLCASSAIDSTYEQYFGPGTRLTVT.

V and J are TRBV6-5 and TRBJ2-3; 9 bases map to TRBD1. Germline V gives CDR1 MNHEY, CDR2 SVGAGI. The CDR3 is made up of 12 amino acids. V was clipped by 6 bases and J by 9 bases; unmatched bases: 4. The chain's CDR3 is CASRQTGGTQYF. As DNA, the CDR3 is TGTGCCAGCAGGCAAACAGGGGGCACGCAGTATTTT.

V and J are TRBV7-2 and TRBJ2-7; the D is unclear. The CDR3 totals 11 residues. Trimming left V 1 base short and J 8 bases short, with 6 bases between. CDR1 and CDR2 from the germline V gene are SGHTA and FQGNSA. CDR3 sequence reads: CASSLGLQQYF. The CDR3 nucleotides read TGTGCCAGCAGCTTAGGGTTGCAGCAGTACTTC.

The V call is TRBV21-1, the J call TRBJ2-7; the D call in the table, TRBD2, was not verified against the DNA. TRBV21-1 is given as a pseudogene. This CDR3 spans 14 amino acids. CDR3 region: CASSIAGSRDVQYF. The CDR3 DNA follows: TGTGCCAGCAGCATAGCCGGATCGCGGGACGTGCAGTACTTC.

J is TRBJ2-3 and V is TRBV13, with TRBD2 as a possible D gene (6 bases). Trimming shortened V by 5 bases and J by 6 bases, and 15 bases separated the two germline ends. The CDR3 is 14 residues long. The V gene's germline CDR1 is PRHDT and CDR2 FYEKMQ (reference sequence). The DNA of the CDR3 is TGTGCCAGCAGCGTGGGGGGTCACCCCGATACGCAGTATTTT. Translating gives CASSVGGHPDTQYF.

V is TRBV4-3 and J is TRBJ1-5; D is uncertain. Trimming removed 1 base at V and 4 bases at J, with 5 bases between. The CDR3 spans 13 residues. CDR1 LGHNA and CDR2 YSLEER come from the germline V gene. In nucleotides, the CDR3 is TGCGCCAGCAGCCAAGTGCAGAATCAGCCCCAGCATTTT. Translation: CASSQVQNQPQHF.

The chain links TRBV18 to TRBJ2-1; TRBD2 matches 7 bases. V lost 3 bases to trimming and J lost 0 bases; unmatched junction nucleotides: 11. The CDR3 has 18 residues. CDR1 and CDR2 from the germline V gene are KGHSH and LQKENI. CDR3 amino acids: CASSPRSSLADSYNEQFF. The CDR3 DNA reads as TGTGCCAGCTCACCCCGGTCTAGTCTAGCGGACTCCTACAATGAGCAGTTCTTC.

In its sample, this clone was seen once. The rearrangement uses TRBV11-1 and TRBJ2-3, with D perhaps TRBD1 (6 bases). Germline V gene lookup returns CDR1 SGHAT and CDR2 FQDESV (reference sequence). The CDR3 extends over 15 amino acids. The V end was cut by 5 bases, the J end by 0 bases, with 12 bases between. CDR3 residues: CASSKTGPSTDTQYF. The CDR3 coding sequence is TGTGCCAGCAGCAAAACAGGGCCCAGCACAGATACGCAGTATTTT. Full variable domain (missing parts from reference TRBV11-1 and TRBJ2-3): EAEVAQSPRYKITEKSQAVAFWCDPISGHATLYWYRQILGQGPELLVQFQDESVVDDSQLPKDRFSAERLKGVDSTLKIQPAELGDSAMYLCASSKTGPSTDTQYFGPGTRLTVL.

The CDR3 sequence: CASSLQRGTEAFF. The CDR3 nucleotides are TGTGCCAGCAGCCTTCAGCGGGGCACTGAAGCTTTCTTT. The rearrangement links TRBV7-2 to TRBJ1-1; D remains ambiguous. The CDR3 is 13 amino acids. Germline assignment: CDR1 SGHTA and CDR2 FQGNSA. V shed 5 bases and J shed 4 bases, with 11 bases lying between them.

For the CDR3, the DNA is TGTGCCATCAGTGAGCCGACGACAGGAAGCGGCTACACCTTC. It specifies CAISEPTTGSGYTF. This chain uses TRBV10-3 with TRBJ1-2, with D tentatively TRBD1 (6 bases). The CDR3 contains 14 residues. V was clipped by 2 bases and J by 8 bases, with 15 bases between them. The germline V gene encodes CDR1 ENHRY and CDR2 SYGVKD.

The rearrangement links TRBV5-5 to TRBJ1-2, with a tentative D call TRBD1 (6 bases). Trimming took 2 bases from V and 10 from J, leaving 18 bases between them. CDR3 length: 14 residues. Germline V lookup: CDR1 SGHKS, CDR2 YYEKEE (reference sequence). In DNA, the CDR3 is TGTGCCAGCAGCTTACAGGACCTACAGGGCCACTACACCTTC. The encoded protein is CASSLQDLQGHYTF.

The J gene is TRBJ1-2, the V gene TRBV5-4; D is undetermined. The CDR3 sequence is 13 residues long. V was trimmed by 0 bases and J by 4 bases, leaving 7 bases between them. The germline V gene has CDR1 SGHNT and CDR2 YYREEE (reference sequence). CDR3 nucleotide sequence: TGTGCCAGCAGCTTGGAGGGATCCTATGGCTACACCTTC. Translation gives CASSLEGSYGYTF.

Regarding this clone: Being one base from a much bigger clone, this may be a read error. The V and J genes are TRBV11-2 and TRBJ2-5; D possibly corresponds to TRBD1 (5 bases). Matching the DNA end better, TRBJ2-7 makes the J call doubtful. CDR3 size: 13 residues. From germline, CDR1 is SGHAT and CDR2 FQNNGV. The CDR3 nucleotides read TGTGCCAGCAGCTTAGGACAGTTCTACGAGCAGTACTTC. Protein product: CASSLGQFYEQYF.

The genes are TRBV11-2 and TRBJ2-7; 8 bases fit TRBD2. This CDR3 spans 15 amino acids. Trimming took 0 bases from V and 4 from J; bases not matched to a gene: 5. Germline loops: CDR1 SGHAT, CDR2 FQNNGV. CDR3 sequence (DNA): TGTGCCAGCAGCTTAGACGGCGGGGGGAGGTACGAGCAGTACTTC. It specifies CASSLDGGGRYEQYF.

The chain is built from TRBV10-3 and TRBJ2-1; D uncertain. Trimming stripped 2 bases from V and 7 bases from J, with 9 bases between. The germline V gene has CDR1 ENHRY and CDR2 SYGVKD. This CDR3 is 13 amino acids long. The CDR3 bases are TGTGCCATCAGTGAGGACCCCCTGAATGAGCAGTTCTTC. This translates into CAISEDPLNEQFF.

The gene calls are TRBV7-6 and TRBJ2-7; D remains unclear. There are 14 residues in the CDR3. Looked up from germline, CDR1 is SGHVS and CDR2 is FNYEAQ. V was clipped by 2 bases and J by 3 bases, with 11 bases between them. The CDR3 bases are TGTGCCAGCAGCTTATCGCAGAACGTCTACGAGCAGTACTTC. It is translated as CASSLSQNVYEQYF.

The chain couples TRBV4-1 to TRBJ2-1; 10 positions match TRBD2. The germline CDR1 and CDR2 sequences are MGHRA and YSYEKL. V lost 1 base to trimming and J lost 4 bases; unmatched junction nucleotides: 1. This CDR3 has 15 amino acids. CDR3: CASSQVLAGYNEQFF. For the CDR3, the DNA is TGCGCCAGCAGCCAAGTACTAGCGGGGTACAATGAGCAGTTCTTC.

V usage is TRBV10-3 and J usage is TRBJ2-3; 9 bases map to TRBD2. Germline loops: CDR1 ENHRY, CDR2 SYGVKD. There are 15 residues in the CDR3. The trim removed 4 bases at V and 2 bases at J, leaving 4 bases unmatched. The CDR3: CAISGSGGTTDTQYF. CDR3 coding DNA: TGTGCCATCAGTGGAAGCGGGGGGACCACAGATACGCAGTATTTT.

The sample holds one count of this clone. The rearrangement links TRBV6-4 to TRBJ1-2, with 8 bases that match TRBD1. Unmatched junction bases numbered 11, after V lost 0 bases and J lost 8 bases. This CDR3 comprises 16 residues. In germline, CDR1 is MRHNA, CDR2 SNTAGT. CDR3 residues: CASSDSKQGGNMGYTF. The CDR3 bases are TGTGCCAGCAGTGACTCGAAACAGGGGGGAAATATGGGCTACACCTTC.

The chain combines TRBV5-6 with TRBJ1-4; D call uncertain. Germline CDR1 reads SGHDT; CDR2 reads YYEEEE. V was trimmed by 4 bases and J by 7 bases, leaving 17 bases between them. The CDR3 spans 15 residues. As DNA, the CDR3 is TGTGCCAGCAGCCCCCGGGCCCCGAGAGCTGAAAAACTGTTTTTT. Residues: CASSPRAPRAEKLFF.

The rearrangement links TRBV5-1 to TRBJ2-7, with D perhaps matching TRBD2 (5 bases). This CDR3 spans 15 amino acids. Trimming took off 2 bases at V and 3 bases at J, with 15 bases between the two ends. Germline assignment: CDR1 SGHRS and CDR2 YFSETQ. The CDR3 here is CASSFGPDGVYEQYF. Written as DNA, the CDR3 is TGCGCCAGCAGCTTTGGGCCCGACGGGGTCTACGAGCAGTACTTC.

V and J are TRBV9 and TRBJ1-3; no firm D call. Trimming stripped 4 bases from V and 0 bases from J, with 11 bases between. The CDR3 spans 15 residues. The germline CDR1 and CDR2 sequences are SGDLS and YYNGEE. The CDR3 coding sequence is TGTGCCAGCAGCCCTGGGCCCAACTCTGGAAACACCATATATTTT. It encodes CASSPGPNSGNTIYF.

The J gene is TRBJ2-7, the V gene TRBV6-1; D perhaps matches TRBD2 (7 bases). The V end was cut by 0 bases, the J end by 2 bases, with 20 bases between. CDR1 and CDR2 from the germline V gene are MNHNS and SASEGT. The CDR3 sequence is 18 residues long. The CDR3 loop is CASSEASGWRGHAYEQYF. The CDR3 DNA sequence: TGTGCCAGCAGTGAAGCATCAGGCTGGCGGGGGCACGCCTACGAGCAGTACTTC.

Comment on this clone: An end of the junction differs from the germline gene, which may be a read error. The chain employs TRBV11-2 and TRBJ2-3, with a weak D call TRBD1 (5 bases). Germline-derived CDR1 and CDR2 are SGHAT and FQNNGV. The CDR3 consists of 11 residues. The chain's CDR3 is CASSSTGTQYF. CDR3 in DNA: TGTGCCAGCAGCTCAACAGGTACGCAGTATTTT.

CDR3: CASSPQTGSSTDTQYF. CDR3 nucleotides: TGTGCCAGCAGCCCTCAGACAGGGTCCTCCACAGATACGCAGTATTTT. This sequence joins TRBV7-9 and TRBJ2-3; 7 bases line up with TRBD1. Germline values: CDR1 SEHNR, CDR2 FQNEAQ (reference sequence). Losses at the gene ends were 5 bases for V and 2 bases for J; bases not matched to a gene: 10. The CDR3 length is 16 residues. The variable domain in full, with the rest retrieved from reference TRBV7-9 and TRBJ2-3, is DTGVSQNPRHKITKRGQNVTFRCDPISEHNRLYWYRQTLGQGPEFLTYFQNEAQLEKSRLLSDRFSAERPKGSFSTLEIQRTEQGDSAMYLCASSPQTGSSTDTQYFGPGTRLTVL.

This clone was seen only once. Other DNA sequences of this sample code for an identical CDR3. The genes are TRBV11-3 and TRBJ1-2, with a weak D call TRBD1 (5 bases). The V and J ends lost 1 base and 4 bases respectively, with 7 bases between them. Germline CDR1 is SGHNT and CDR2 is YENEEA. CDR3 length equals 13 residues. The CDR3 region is CASSLAGGYGYTF. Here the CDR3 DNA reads TGTGCCAGCAGCTTAGCTGGGGGCTATGGCTACACCTTC.